This T cell receptor beta chain came from a study of cytomegalovirus exposure and HLA in healthy donors. Study conclusions and caveats: The study designated 150 or so TCR beta chains cytomegalovirus-associated. That first-cohort TCR clusters tended to co-occur in the 100 to 150 validation repertoires was found in a later analysis.

About this clone: What it recognizes is unknown.

The approximately 130-subject validation cohort, separate from the approximately 670-subject first cohort, included the donors. This CDR3 contains 15 residues. The germline CDR1 and CDR2 sequences are ENHRY and SYGVKD. V was cut by 2 bases and J by 3 bases, with 14 bases left in between. Method: immunoSEQ multiplex PCR; TCRdb's copy keeps in-frame clones and lacks some. Of more than 250,000 clones listed, just over 85% were seen once; the top ten hold more than 0.8%. The sequenced material came from PBMCs. The V and J genes are TRBV10-3 and TRBJ2-7, with D possibly matching TRBD2 (6 bases). The sequence was obtained from a woman aged 18 to 35 in good health and CMV-seronegative. CDR3 bases: TGTGCCATCAGTGAGGGACTACCCCAGGGCTACGAGCAGTACTTC. Translated, it gives CAISEGLPQGYEQYF.